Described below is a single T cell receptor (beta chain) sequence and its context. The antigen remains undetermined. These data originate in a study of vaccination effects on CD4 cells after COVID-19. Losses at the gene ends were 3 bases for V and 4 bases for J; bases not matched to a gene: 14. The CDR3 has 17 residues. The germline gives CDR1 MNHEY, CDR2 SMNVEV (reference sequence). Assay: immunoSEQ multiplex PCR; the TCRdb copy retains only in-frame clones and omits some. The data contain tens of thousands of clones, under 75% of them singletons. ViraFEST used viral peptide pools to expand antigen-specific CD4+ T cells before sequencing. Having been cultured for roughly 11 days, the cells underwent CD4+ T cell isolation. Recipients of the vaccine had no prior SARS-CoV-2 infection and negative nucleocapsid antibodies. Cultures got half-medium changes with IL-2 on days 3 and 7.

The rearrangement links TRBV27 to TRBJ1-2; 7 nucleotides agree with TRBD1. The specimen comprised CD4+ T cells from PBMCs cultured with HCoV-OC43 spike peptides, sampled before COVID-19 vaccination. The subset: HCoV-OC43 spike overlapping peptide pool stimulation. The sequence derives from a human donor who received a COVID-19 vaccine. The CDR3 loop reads CASSFSGQSGDFYGYTF. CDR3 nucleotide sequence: TGTGCCAGCAGTTTCTCGGGACAGAGTGGGGATTTCTATGGCTACACCTTC.